Listed below are T cell receptor beta chains from one sample, sequenced in a study of blood T cell repertoires in COVID-19. Data came from immunoSEQ multiplex PCR; TCRdb stores just in-frame clones and leaves some out. The table shows 100,000 or so clones, with just under 95% occurring only once. The sequenced sample consisted of peripheral blood. These receptors originate from a man between 65 and 79 years old with acute or convalescent COVID-19. The CDR3 runs from the conserved cysteine through the conserved F or W. The D gene is left open where the match is weak. Clone size is stated in some rows and not others, as once, few, many or a class when expanded.

>TRBD1|TRBJ2-5|15|NA|TRBV6-5
CASSHSTGGQETQYF
TGTGCCAGCAGTCACTCAACAGGGGGCCAAGAGACCCAGTACTTC
>NA|TRBJ1-6|15|NA|TRBV15
CATSRERTGNSPLHF
TGTGCCACCAGCAGGGAACGGACGGGAAATTCACCCCTCCACTTT
>NA|TRBJ1-2|22|NA|TRBV21-1
CASSKVRRGQGMWTLSNYGYTF
TGTGCCAGCAGCAAAGTTCGGCGGGGACAGGGGATGTGGACTCTCTCTAACTATGGCTACACCTTC
>NA|TRBJ1-4|16|NA|TRBV7-9
CASSLNTGTTNEKLFF
TGTGCCAGCAGCTTAAACACAGGAACAACTAATGAAAAACTGTTTTTT
>TRBD1|TRBJ2-2|15|once|TRBV19
CASRRQGIILGELFF
TGTGCCAGTAGAAGACAGGGAATCATACTCGGGGAGCTGTTTTTT
>NA|TRBJ1-4|13|NA|TRBV6-5
CASSYSSGEKLFF
TGTGCCAGCAGTTACTCGAGCGGTGAAAAACTGTTTTTT
>NA|TRBJ1-4|13|NA|TRBV30
CAWSVRGNEKLFF
TGTGCCTGGAGTGTTCGGGGGAATGAAAAACTGTTTTTT
>NA|TRBJ2-1|12|NA|TRBV6-5
CASRRTVNEQFF
TGTGCCAGCAGACGGACAGTCAATGAGCAGTTCTTC
>TRBD2|TRBJ2-5|14|NA|TRBV19
CASSGGLAQETQYF
TGTGCCAGTAGTGGCGGACTAGCCCAAGAGACCCAGTACTTC
>NA|TRBJ2-4|16|NA|TRBV9
CASSPTLALAKNIQYF
TGTGCCAGCAGCCCGACCCTAGCGTTAGCCAAAAACATTCAGTACTTC
>TRBD1|TRBJ1-2|16|once|TRBV5-5
CASSRTGGAKDYGYTF
TGTGCCAGCAGCCGGACAGGGGGCGCAAAGGACTATGGCTACACCTTC
>TRBD2|TRBJ2-1|14|NA|TRBV6-5
CASTQLAGVGEQFF
TGTGCCAGCACACAACTAGCGGGGGTAGGGGAGCAGTTCTTC
>NA|TRBJ2-7|12|NA|TRBV2
CASSDFVDEQYF
TGTGCCAGCAGTGATTTCGTCGACGAGCAGTACTTC
>NA|TRBJ1-6|12|NA|TRBV6-5
CASSYSSRPLHF
TGTGCCAGCAGTTACTCGAGTCGACCCCTCCACTTT
>NA|TRBJ1-5|14|NA|TRBV3-1/TRBV3-2
CASSQGEGNQPQHF
TGTGCCAGCAGCCAAGGAGAGGGCAATCAGCCCCAGCATTTT
>NA|TRBJ1-1|15|once|TRBV19
CASSISGVVNTEAFF
TGTGCCAGTAGTATATCAGGGGTTGTGAACACTGAAGCTTTCTTT
>NA|TRBJ2-5|16|NA|TRBV6-5
CASSYLAGMGQETQYF
TGTGCCAGCAGTTACTTGGCAGGAATGGGCCAAGAGACCCAGTACTTC
>NA|TRBJ1-4|15|once|TRBV5-5
CASSPHGGSNEKLFF
TGTGCCAGCAGCCCTCATGGGGGGTCTAATGAAAAACTGTTTTTT
>TRBD2|TRBJ2-7|16|NA|TRBV27
CASSSGLAGFSYEQYF
TGTGCCAGCAGTTCGGGACTAGCGGGATTCTCCTACGAGCAGTACTTC
>NA|TRBJ1-2|13|NA|TRBV7-9
CASSSQGWHGYTF
TGTGCCAGCAGCTCTCAGGGGTGGCATGGCTACACCTTC
>TRBD1|TRBJ1-1|13|NA|TRBV3-1/TRBV3-2
CASPDRANPEAFF
TGTGCCAGCCCCGACAGGGCCAACCCTGAAGCTTTCTTT
>NA|TRBJ1-1|15|NA|TRBV11-3
CASGRAGQSNTEAFF
TGTGCCAGCGGTAGGGCAGGGCAATCGAACACTGAAGCTTTCTTT
>NA|TRBJ1-2|11|NA|TRBV6-5
CASTHNYGYTF
TGTGCCAGCACCCATAACTATGGCTACACCTTC
>NA|TRBJ1-1|16|NA|TRBV3-1/TRBV3-2
CASSQGGGRMNTEAFF
TGTGCCAGCAGCCAAGGTGGGGGCAGGATGAACACTGAAGCTTTCTTT
>NA|TRBJ1-3|14|NA|TRBV3-1/TRBV3-2
CASTPGFQGNTIYF
TGTGCCAGCACCCCGGGATTCCAAGGAAACACCATATATTTT
>TRBD1|TRBJ1-6|18|NA|TRBV5-8
CASSSYSTSGTGRRPLHF
TGTGCCAGCAGTTCTTATTCAACCTCCGGGACAGGGAGGCGGCCCCTCCACTTT
>TRBD2|TRBJ2-5|14|NA|TRBV7-2
CASTLAGLQETQYF
TGTGCCAGCACCCTAGCGGGCTTACAAGAGACCCAGTACTTC
>TRBD1|TRBJ1-5|14|NA|TRBV19
CASSIQAGGQPQHF
TGTGCCAGTAGTATTCAGGCAGGGGGCCAGCCCCAGCATTTT
>TRBD2|TRBJ2-7|15|NA|TRBV6-6
CASSNLAGGSYEQYF
TGTGCCAGCAGTAACCTAGCGGGAGGATCCTACGAGCAGTACTTC
>NA|TRBJ1-1|12|NA|TRBV3-1/TRBV3-2
CASSQRTAEAFF
TGTGCCAGCAGCCAAAGGACAGCTGAAGCTTTCTTT
>NA|TRBJ2-7|14|NA|TRBV28
CATSPGTGIYEQYF
TGTGCCACCTCCCCCGGGACTGGGATCTACGAGCAGTACTTC
>NA|TRBJ1-3|14|NA|TRBV28
CASSLRVLGNTIYF
TGTGCCAGCAGTCTCAGGGTGCTTGGAAACACCATATATTTT
>NA|TRBJ1-5|13|few|TRBV6-5
CASSRTGNQPQHF
TGTGCCAGCAGTAGAACAGGGAATCAGCCCCAGCATTTT
>TRBD1|TRBJ1-6|17|NA|TRBV9
CASSRDRSSSYNSPLHF
TGTGCCAGCAGCCGGGACAGGAGTAGCTCCTATAATTCACCCCTCCACTTT
>TRBD1|TRBJ2-5|16|NA|TRBV3-1/TRBV3-2
CASSRNLGQGQETQYF
TGTGCCAGCAGCCGGAATTTAGGACAGGGACAAGAGACCCAGTACTTC
>TRBD1|TRBJ2-4|15|once|TRBV5-4
CASSAQQGAHDIQYF
TGTGCCAGCAGCGCCCAACAGGGGGCGCATGACATTCAGTACTTC
>NA|TRBJ1-5|15|NA|TRBV7-2
CASSPGTQFNQPQHF
TGTGCCAGCAGCCCCGGGACTCAATTCAATCAGCCCCAGCATTTT
>NA|TRBJ2-1|16|NA|TRBV25-1
CASSEEWRVRGREQFF
TGTGCCAGCAGTGAAGAATGGAGGGTGAGGGGTCGCGAGCAGTTCTTC
>NA|TRBJ1-3|15|NA|TRBV4-1
CASSQDRHTGNTIYF
TGCGCCAGCAGCCAAGACAGGCATACTGGAAACACCATATATTTT
>TRBD1|TRBJ1-3|16|NA|TRBV15
CATSTDRVVPGNTIYF
TGTGCCACCAGCACGGACAGGGTGGTACCTGGAAACACCATATATTTT
>TRBD1|TRBJ1-2|13|NA|TRBV12-3/TRBV12-4
CASSPQQGDGYTF
TGTGCCAGCAGTCCCCAACAGGGGGATGGCTACACCTTC
>TRBD1|TRBJ1-1|16|NA|TRBV5-8
CASSSTRGKGNTEAFF
TGTGCCAGCAGCTCGACCAGGGGGAAAGGGAACACTGAAGCTTTCTTT
>NA|TRBJ1-2|13|NA|TRBV19
CASSINSNYGYTF
TGTGCCAGTAGTATCAACAGCAACTATGGCTACACCTTC
>NA|TRBJ1-4|14|NA|TRBV4-2
CASSQTATNEKLFF
TGTGCCAGCAGCCAGACAGCAACTAATGAAAAACTGTTTTTT
>TRBD1|TRBJ1-3|15|NA|TRBV27
CASSLSGGTGNTIYF
TGTGCCAGCAGTCTCTCAGGGGGTACTGGAAACACCATATATTTT
>TRBD1|TRBJ2-1|15|NA|TRBV7-9
CASSPPGQGGNEQFF
TGTGCCAGCAGCCCACCGGGACAGGGGGGCAATGAGCAGTTCTTC
>NA|TRBJ2-1|10|NA|TRBV11-2
CASRESEQFF
TGTGCCAGCCGGGAATCTGAGCAGTTCTTC